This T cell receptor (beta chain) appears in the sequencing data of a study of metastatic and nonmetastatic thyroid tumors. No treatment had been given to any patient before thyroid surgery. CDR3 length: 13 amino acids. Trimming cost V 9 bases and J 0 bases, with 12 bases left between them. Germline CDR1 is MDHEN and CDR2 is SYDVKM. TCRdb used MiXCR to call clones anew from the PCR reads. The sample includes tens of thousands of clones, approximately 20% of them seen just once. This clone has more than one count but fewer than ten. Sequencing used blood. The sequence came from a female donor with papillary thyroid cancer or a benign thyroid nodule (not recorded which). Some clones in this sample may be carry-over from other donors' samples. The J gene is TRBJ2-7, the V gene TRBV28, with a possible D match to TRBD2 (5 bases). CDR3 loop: CARPLGPSYEQYF. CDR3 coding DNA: TGTGCCAGACCACTAGGGCCCTCCTACGAGCAGTACTTC.